This T cell receptor beta chain was recorded in a study of blood T cells in healthy people across ages. PCR was performed a second time for about 7 to 12 cycles using a sample-barcoded 5' primer and a J-beta primer mix. TCRdb reanalysed the 5' RACE reads using MiXCR and keeps one entry per CDR3 protein. The data hold roughly 930,000 distinct CDR3 sequences, with roughly 43% observed a single time. Trimming stripped 4 bases from V and 5 bases from J, with 14 bases between. The CDR3 has 14 amino acids. The germline V gene encodes CDR1 LGHNA and CDR2 YSLEER. Healthy Caucasian individuals from Russia aged about 6 to 95 served as donors.

The sequenced sample was blood. The TCR originated in a man between 25 and 39 years old in good health. This chain connects TRBV4-3 to TRBJ1-1; perhaps TRBD1 as D (5 bases). The CDR3 nucleotides are TGCGCCAGCAGCCTCGAAGCGGGGGAGACTGAAGCTTTCTTT. Residues: CASSLEAGETEAFF.